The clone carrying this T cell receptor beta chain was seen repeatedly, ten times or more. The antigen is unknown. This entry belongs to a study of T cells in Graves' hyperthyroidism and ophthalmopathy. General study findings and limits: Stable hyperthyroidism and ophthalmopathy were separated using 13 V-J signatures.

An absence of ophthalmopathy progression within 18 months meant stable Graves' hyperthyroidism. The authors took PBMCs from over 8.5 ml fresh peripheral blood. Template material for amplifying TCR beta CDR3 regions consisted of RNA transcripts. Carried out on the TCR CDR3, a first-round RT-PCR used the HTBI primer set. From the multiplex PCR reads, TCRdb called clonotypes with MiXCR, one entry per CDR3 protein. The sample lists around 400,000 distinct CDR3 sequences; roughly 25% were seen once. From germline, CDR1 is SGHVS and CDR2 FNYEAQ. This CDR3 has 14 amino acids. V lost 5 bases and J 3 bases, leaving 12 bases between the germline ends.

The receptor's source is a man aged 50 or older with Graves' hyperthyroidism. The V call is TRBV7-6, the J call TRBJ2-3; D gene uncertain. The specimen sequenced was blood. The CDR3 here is CASSPSLATDTQYF. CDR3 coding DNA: TGTGCCAGCAGCCCCTCCTTGGCGACAGATACGCAGTATTTT. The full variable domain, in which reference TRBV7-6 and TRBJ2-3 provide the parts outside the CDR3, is GAGVSQSPRYKVTKRGQDVALRCDPISGHVSLYWYRQALGQGPEFLTYFNYEAQQDKSGLPNDRFSAERPEGSISTLTIQRTEQRDSAMYRCASSPSLATDTQYFGPGTRLTVL.